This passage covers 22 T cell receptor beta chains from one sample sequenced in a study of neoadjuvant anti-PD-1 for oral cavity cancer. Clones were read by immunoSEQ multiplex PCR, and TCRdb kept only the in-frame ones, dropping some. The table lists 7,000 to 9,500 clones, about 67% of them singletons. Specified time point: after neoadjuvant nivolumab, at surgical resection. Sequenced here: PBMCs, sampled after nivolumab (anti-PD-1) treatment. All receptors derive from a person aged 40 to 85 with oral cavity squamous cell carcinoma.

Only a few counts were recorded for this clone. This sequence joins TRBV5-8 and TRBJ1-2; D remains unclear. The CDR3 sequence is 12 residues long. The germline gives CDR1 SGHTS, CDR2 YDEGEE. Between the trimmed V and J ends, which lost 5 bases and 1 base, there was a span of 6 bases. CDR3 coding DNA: TGTGCCAGCAGTCGGGTTAACTATGGCTACACCTTC. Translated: CASSRVNYGYTF. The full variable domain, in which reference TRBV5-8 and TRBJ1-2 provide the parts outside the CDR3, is EAGVTQSPTHLIKTRGQQATLRCSPISGHTSVYWYQQALGLGLQFLLWYDEGEERNRGNFPPRFSGRQFPNYSSELNVNALELEDSALYLCASSRVNYGYTFGSGTRLTVV.

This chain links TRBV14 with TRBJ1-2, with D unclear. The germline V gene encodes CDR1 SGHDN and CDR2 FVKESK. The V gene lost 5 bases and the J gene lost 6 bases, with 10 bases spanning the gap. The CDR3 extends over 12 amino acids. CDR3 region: CASSKTRNGYTF. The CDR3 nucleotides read TGTGCCAGCAGCAAGACCAGGAATGGCTACACCTTC.

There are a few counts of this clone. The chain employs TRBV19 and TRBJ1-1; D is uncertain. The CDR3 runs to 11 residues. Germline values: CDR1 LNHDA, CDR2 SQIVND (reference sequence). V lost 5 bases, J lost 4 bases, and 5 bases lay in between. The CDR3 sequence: CASSRGTEAFF. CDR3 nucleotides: TGTGCCAGTAGTCGGGGCACTGAAGCTTTCTTT.

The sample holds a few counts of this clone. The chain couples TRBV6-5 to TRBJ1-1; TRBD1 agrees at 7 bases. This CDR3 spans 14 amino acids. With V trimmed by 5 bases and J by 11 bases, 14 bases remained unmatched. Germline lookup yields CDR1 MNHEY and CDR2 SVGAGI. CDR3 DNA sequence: TGTGCCAGCAGTCGCCTTACAGGGGAAAAGGGGGCTTTCTTT. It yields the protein CASSRLTGEKGAFF.

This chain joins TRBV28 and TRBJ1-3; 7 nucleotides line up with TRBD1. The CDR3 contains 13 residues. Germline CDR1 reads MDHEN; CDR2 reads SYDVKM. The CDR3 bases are TGTGCGTCCTACAGGGGTTCTGGAAACACCATATATTTT. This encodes CASYRGSGNTIYF.

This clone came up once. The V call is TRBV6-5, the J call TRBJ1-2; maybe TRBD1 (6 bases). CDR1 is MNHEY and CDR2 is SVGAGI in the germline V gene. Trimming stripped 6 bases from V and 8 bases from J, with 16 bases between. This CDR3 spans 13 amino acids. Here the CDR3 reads CASSPLRGLGYTF. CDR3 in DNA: TGTGCCAGCAGCCCATTGAGGGGGTTAGGCTACACCTTC.

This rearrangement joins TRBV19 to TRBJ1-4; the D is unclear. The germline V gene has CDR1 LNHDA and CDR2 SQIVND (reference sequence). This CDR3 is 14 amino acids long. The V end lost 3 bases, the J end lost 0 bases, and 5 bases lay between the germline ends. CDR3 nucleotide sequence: TGTGCCAGTAGTATGGGCGCAACTAATGAAAAACTGTTTTTT. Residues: CASSMGATNEKLFF. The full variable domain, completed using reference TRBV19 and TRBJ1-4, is DGGITQSPKYLFRKEGQNVTLSCEQNLNHDAMYWYRQDPGQGLRLIYYSQIVNDFQKGDIAEGYSVSREKKESFPLTVTSAQKNPTAFYLCASSMGATNEKLFFGSGTQLSVL.

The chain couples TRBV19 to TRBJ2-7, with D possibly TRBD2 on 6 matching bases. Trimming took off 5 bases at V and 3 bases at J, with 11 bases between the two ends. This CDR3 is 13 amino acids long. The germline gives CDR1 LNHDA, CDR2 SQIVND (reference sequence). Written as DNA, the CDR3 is TGTGCCAGTAGTGGCGGGGAATTCTACGAGCAGTACTTC. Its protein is CASSGGEFYEQYF.

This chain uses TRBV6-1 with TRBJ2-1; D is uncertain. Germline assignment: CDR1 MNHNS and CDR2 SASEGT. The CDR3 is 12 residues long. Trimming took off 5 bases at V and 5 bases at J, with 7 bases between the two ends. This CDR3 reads CASSPRNNEQFF. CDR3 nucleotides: TGTGCCAGCAGTCCCCGAAACAATGAGCAGTTCTTC.

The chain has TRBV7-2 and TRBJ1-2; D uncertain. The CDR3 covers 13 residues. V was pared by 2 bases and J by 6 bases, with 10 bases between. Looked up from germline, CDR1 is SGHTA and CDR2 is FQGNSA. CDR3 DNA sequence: TGTGCCAGCAGCTTACAAGGAAGCGATGGCTACACCTTC. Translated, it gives CASSLQGSDGYTF. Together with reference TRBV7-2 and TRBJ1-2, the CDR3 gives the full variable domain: GAGVSQSPSNKVTEKGKDVELRCDPISGHTALYWYRQSLGQGLEFLIYFQGNSAPDKSGLPSDRFSAERTGGSVSTLTIQRTQQEDSAVYLCASSLQGSDGYTFGSGTRLTVV.

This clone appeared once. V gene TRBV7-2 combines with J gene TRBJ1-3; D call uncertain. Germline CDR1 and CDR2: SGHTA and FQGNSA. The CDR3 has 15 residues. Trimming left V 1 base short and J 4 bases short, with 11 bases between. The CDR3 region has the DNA TGTGCCAGCAGCTTAGAGGTATCGGTCGGAAACACCATATATTTT. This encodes CASSLEVSVGNTIYF.

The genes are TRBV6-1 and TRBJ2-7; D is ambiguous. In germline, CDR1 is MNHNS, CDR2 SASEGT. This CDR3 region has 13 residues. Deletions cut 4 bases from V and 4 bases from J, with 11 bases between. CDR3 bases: TGTGCCAGCAGTGCCGGCGAGATATACGAGCAGTACTTC. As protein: CASSAGEIYEQYF.

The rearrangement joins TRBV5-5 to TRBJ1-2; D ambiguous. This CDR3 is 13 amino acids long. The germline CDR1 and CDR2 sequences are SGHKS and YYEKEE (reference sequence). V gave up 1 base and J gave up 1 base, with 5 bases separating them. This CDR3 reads CASSLNSNYGYTF. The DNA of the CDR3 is TGTGCCAGCAGCTTGAACAGTAACTATGGCTACACCTTC.

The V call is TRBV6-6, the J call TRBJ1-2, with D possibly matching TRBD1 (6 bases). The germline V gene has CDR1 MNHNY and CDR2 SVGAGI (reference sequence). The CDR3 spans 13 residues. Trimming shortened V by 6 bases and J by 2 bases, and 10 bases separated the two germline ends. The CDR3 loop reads CASRPTGNYGYTF. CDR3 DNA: TGTGCCAGCAGACCGACAGGCAACTATGGCTACACCTTC.

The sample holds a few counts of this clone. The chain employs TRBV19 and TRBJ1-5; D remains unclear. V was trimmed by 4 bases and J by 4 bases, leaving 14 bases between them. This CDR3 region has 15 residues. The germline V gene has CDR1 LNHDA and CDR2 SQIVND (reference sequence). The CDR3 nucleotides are TGTGCCAGTAGTAACCTGGCACCCGGTAATCAGCCCCAGCATTTT. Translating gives CASSNLAPGNQPQHF.

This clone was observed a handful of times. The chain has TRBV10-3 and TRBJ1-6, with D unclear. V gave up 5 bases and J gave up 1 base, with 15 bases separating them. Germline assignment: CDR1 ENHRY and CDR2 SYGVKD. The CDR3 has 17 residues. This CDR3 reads CAISRGPSGSYNSPLHF. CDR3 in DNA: TGTGCCATCAGTCGAGGGCCCTCGGGGTCCTATAATTCACCCCTCCACTTT.

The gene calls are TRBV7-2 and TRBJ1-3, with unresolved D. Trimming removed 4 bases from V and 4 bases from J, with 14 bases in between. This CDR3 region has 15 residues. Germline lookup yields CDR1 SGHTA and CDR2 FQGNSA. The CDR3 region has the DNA TGTGCCAGCAGCTCCACTACGGAGCTCGGAAACACCATATATTTT. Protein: CASSSTTELGNTIYF.

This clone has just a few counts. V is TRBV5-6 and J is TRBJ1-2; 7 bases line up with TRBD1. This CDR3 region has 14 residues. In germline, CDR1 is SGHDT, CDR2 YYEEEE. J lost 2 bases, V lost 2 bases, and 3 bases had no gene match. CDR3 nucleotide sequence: TGTGCCAGCAGCTTAGGGGGCTCAAACTATGGCTACACCTTC. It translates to CASSLGGSNYGYTF.

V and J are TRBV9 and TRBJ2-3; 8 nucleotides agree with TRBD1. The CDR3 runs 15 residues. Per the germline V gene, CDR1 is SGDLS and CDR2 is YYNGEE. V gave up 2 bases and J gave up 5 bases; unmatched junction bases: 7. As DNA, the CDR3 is TGTGCCAGCAGCGTGCCCAGGGGGCATCAAGATACGCAGTATTTT. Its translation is CASSVPRGHQDTQYF.

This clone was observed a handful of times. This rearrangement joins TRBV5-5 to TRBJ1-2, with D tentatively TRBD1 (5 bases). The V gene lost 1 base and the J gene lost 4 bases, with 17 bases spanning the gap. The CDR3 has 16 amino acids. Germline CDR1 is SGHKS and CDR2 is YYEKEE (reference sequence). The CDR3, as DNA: TGTGCCAGCAGCTTGACTGAGCTGGGGGAGACCTATGGCTACACCTTC. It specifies CASSLTELGETYGYTF.

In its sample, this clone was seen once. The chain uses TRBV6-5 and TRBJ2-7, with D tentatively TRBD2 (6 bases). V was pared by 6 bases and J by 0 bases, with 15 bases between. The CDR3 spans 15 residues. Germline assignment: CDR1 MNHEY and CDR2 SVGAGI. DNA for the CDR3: TGTGCCAGCAGATCCCCTGGGGGGAGCTCCTACGAGCAGTACTTC. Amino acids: CASRSPGGSSYEQYF.

Written as DNA, the CDR3 is TGTGCCACCTCCATCGATCCGGGACAGGGGTCCCATGAGCAGTTCTTC. This translates into CATSIDPGQGSHEQFF. The J gene is TRBJ2-1, the V gene TRBV11-2; 10 nucleotides agree with TRBD1. Germline CDR1 is SGHAT and CDR2 is FQNNGV. Germline trimming cut 10 bases from V and 8 bases from J; bases unmatched to any gene: 17. The CDR3 length is 16 residues.